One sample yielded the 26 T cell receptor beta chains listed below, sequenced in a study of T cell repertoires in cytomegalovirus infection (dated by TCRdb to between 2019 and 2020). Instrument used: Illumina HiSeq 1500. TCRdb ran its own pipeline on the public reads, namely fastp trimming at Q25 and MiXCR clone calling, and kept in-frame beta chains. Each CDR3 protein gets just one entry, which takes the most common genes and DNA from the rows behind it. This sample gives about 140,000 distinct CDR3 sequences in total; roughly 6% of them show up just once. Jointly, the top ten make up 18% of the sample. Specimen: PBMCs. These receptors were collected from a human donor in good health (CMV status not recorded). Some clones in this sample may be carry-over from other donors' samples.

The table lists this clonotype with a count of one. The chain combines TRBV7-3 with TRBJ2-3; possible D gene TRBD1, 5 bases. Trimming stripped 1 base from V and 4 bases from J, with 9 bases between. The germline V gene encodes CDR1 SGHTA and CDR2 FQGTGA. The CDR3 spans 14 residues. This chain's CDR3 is CASSLRQGPDTQYF. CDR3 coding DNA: TGTGCCAGCAGCTTAAGGCAGGGCCCAGATACGCAGTATTTT. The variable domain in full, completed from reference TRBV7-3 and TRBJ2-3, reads GAGVSQTPSNKVTEKGKYVELRCDPISGHTALYWYRQSLGQGPEFLIYFQGTGAADDSGLPNDRFFAVRPEGSVSTLKIQRTERGDSAVYLCASSLRQGPDTQYFGPGTRLTVL.

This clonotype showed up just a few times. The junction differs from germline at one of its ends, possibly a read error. The CDR3 DNA follows: TGTGCCAGCTGCGGGACAGGGAATGAAAACCTGTTTTTT. Amino acid sequence: CASCGTGNENLFF. V usage is TRBV18 and J usage is TRBJ1-4; 9 bases fit TRBD1. Germline V gene lookup returns CDR1 KGHSH and CDR2 LQKENI. CDR3 length: 13 amino acids.

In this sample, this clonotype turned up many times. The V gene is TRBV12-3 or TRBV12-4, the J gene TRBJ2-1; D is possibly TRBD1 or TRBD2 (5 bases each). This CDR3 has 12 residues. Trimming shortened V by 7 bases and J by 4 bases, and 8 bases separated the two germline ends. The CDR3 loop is CASTRGYNEQFF. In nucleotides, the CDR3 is TGTGCCAGCACGAGGGGATACAATGAGCAGTTCTTC.

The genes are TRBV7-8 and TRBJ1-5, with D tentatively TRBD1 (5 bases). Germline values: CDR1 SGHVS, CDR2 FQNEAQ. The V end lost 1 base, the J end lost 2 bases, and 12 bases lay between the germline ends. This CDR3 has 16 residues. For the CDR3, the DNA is TGTGCCAGCAGCTTAGTACCAGGGTCGGGCAATCAGCCCCAGCATTTT. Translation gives CASSLVPGSGNQPQHF.

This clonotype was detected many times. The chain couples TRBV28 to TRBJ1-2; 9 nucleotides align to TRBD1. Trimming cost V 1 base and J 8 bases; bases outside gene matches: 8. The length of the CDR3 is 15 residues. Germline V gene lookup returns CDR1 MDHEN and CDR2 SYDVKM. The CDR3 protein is CASSLYSGTGKGYTF. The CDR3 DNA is TGTGCCAGCAGTTTATACTCCGGGACAGGGAAAGGCTACACCTTC.

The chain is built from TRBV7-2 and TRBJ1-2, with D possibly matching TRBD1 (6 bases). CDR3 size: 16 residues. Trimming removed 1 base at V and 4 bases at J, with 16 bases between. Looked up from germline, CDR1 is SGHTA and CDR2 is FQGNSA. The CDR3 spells CASSLGVRGGGYGYTF. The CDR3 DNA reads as TGTGCCAGCAGCTTAGGAGTGAGGGGGGGGGGCTATGGCTACACCTTC.

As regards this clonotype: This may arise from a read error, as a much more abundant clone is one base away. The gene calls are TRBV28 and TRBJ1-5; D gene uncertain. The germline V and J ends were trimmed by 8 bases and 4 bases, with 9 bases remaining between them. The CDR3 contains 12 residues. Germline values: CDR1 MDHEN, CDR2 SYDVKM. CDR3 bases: TGTGCCAGCTCCTCTCCGAATCAGCCCCAGCATTTT. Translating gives CASSSPNQPQHF.

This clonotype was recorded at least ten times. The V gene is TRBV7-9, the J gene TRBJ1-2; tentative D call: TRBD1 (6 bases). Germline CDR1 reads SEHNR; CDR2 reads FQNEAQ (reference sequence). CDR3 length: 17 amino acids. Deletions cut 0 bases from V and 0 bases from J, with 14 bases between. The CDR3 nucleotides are TGTGCCAGCAGCTTAGCAGGATGGGGGCCTACTAACTATGGCTACACCTTC. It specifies CASSLAGWGPTNYGYTF.

The DNA for the CDR3 is TGTGCCAGCAGCCGAGGGACAGGGGATGGCTATGGCTACACCTTC. It is translated as CASSRGTGDGYGYTF. This rearrangement joins TRBV7-3 to TRBJ1-2; 10 positions agree with TRBD1. This CDR3 contains 15 residues. V shed 5 bases and J 4 bases; nucleotides not matched to a gene: 7. Per the germline V gene, CDR1 is SGHTA and CDR2 is FQGTGA.

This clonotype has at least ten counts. The CDR3 here is CASSSAVGAGGAYNEQFF. The CDR3 DNA sequence: TGTGCCAGCAGCTCGGCCGTAGGGGCGGGGGGCGCCTACAATGAGCAGTTCTTC. This chain connects TRBV7-2 to TRBJ2-1; 8 nucleotides agree with TRBD2. V shed 4 bases and J 2 bases; nucleotides not matched to a gene: 13. Germline CDR1 SGHTA, CDR2 FQGNSA. The CDR3 contains 18 residues.

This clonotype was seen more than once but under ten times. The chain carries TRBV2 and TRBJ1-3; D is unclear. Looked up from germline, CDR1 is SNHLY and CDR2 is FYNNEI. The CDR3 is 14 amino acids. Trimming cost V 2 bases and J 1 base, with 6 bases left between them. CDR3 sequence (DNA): TGTGCCAGCAGTGAAATGGGGTCTGGAAACACCATATATTTT. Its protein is CASSEMGSGNTIYF.

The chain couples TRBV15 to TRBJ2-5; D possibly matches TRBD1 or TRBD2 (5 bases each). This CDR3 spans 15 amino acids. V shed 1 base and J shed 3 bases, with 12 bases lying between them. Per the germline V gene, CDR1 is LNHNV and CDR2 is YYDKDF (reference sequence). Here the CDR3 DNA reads TGTGCCACCAGCAGAGTAAGGGACCGCGAAGAGACCCAGTACTTC. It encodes CATSRVRDREETQYF. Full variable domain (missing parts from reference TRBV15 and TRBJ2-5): DAMVIQNPRYQVTQFGKPVTLSCSQTLNHNVMYWYQQKSSQAPKLLFHYYDKDFNNEADTPDNFQSRRPNTSFCFLDIRSPGLGDTAMYLCATSRVRDREETQYFGPGTRLLVL.

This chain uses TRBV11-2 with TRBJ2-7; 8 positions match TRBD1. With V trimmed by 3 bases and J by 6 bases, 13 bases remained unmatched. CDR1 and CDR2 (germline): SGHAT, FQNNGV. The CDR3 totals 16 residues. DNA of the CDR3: TGTGCCAGCAGCTTGGGCCCGGGACAGGTCCCTTTCGAGCAGTACTTC. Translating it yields CASSLGPGQVPFEQYF.

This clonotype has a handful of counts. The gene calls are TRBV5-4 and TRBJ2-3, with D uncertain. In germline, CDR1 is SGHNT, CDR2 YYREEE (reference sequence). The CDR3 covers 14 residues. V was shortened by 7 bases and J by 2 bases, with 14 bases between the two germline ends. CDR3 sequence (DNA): TGTGCCAGCCAGCTCGGAGCGATCACAGATACGCAGTATTTT. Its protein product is CASQLGAITDTQYF.

The CDR3, as DNA: TGTGCCATCAGTGAGTCGAACGGCCGGGATGTCTACAATGAGCAGTTCTTC. Protein product: CAISESNGRDVYNEQFF. This chain uses TRBV10-3 with TRBJ2-1; D might be TRBD2 (5 bases). V gave up 0 bases and J gave up 3 bases, with 15 bases separating them. The CDR3 covers 17 residues. Germline loops: CDR1 ENHRY, CDR2 SYGVKD.

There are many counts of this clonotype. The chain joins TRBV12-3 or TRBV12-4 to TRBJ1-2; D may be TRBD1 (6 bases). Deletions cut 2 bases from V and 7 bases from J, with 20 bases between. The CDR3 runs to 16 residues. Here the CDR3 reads CASSLQRGNGGSGYTF. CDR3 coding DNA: TGTGCCAGCAGTTTACAGAGGGGGAACGGGGGAAGTGGCTACACCTTC.

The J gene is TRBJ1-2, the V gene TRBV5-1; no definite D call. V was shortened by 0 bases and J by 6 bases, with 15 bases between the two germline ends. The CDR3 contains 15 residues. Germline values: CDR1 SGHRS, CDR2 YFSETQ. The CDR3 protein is CASSLVEGGYDGYTF. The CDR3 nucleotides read TGCGCCAGCAGCTTGGTCGAGGGCGGGTACGATGGCTACACCTTC.

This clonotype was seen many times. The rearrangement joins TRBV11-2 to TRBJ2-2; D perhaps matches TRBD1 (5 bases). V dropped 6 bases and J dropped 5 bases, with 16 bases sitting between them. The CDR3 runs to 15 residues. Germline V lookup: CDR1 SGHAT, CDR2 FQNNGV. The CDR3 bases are TGTGCCAGCAGAGTAACAGGCCCGCGAACCGGGGAGCTGTTTTTT. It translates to CASRVTGPRTGELFF.

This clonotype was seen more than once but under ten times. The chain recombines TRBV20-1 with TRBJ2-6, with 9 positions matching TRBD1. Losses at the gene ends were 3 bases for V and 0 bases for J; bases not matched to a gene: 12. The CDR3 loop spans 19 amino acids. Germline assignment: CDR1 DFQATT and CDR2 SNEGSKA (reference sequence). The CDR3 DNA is TGCAGTGCTAGCGTACAGGGGGCTCGTATTAGCTCTGGGGCCAACGTCCTGACTTTC. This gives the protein CSASVQGARISSGANVLTF.

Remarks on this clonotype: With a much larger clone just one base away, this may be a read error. The CDR3 loop is CASSSVPRLYEQCF. Written as DNA, the CDR3 is TGTGCCAGCAGCTCGGTTCCCCGGCTCTACGAGCAGTGCTTC. J is TRBJ2-7 and V is TRBV7-2; unclear D gene. CDR1 and CDR2 from the germline V gene are SGHTA and FQGNSA. There are 14 residues in the CDR3.

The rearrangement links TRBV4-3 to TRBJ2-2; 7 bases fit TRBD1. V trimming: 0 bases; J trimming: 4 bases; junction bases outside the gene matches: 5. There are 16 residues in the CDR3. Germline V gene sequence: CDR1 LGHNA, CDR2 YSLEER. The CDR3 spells CASSQETGWSTGELFF. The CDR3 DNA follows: TGCGCCAGCAGCCAAGAGACAGGGTGGAGCACCGGGGAGCTGTTTTTT.

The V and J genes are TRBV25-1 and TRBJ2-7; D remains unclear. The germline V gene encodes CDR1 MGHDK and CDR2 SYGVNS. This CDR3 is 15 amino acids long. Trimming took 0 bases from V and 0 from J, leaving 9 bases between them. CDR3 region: CASSEYRSPSYEQYF. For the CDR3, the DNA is TGTGCCAGCAGTGAATACAGGTCCCCCTCCTACGAGCAGTACTTC.

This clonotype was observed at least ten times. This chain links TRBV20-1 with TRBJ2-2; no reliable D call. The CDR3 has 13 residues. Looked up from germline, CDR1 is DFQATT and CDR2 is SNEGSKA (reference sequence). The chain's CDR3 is CRAADLNTGELFF. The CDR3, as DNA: TGCAGGGCCGCAGACTTAAACACCGGGGAGCTGTTTTTT.

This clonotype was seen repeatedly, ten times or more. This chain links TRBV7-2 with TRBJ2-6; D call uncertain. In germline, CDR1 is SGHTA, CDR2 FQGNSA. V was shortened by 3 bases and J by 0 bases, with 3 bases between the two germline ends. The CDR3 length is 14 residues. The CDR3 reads CASSLDSGANVLTF. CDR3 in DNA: TGTGCCAGCAGCTTGGACTCTGGGGCCAACGTCCTGACTTTC.

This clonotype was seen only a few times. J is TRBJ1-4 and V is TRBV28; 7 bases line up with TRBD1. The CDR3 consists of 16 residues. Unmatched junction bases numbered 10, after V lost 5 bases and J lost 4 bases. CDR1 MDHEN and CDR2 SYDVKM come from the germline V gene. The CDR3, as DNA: TGTGCCAGCAGTGATATTGGGACAGACAATAATGAAAAACTGTTTTTT. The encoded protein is CASSDIGTDNNEKLFF.

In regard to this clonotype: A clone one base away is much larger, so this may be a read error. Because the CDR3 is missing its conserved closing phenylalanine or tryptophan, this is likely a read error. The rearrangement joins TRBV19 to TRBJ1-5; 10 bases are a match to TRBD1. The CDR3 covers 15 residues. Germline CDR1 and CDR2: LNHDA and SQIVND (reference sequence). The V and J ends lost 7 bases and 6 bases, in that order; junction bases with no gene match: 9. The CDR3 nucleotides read TGTGCCAGTACCATGGACAGGGGGTTCGGTCAGCCCCAGCATTCT. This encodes CASTMDRGFGQPQHS.